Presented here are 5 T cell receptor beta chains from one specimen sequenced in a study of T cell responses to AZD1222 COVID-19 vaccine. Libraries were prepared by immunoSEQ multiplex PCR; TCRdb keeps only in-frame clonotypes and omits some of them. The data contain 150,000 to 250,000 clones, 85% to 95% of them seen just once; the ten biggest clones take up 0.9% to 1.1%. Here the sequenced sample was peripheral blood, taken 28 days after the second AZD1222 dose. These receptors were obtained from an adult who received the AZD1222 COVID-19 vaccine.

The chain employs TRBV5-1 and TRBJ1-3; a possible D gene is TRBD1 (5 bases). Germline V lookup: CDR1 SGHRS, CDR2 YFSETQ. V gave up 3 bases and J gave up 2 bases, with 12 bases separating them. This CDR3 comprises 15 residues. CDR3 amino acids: CASSSGGPPGNTIYF. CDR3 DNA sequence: TGCGCCAGCAGCTCCGGGGGACCGCCTGGAAACACCATATATTTT. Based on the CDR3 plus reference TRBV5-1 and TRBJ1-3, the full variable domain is KAGVTQTPRYLIKTRGQQVTLSCSPISGHRSVSWYQQTPGQGLQFLFEYFSETQRNKGNFPGRFSGRQFSNSRSEMNVSTLELGDSALYLCASSSGGPPGNTIYFGEGSWLTVV.

In nucleotides, the CDR3 is TGTGCCAGCAGCTCCCCCGTGGGGCGGGGGGGCAATGAGCAGTTCTTC. Translation: CASSSPVGRGGNEQFF. The chain joins TRBV7-9 to TRBJ2-1; 9 bases line up with TRBD2. The CDR3 is 16 amino acids. V trimming: 4 bases; J trimming: 6 bases; junction bases outside the gene matches: 10. Per the germline V gene, CDR1 is SEHNR and CDR2 is FQNEAQ (reference sequence).

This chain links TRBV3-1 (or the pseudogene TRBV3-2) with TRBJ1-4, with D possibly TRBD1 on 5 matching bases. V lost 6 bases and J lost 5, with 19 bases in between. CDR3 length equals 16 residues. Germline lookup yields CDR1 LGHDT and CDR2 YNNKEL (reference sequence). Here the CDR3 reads CASSPRGRGLNEKLFF. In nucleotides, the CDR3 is TGTGCCAGCAGTCCAAGGGGAAGGGGTCTAAATGAAAAACTGTTTTTT.

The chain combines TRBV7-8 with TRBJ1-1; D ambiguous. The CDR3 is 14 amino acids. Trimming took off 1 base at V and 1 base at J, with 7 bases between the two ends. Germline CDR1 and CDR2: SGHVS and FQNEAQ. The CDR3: CASSLVLANTEAFF. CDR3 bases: TGTGCCAGCAGCTTAGTTTTGGCGAACACTGAAGCTTTCTTT.

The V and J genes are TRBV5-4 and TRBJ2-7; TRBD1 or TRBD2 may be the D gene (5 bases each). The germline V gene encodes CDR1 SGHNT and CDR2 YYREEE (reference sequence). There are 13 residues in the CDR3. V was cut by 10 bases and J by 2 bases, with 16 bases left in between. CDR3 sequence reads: CAFSRELAYEQYF. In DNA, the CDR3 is TGTGCCTTTAGCAGGGAGTTAGCCTACGAGCAGTACTTC.